A single T cell receptor (beta chain) is shown here with its context. Its target is not known. This specimen belongs to a study of T cell repertoires in cytomegalovirus infection. Across the study: It was recently identified HLA-C-restricted and well-studied HLA-B-restricted CMV epitopes that the study used. An indication of both CMV infection and matching HLA type came from public TCR beta signatures.

The CDR3 is 17 amino acids. J was trimmed by 5 bases and V by 6 bases; bases with no gene match: 15. The germline V gene encodes CDR1 LNHDA and CDR2 SQIVND (reference sequence). TCRdb called the reads again in MiXCR, with one record for every CDR3 protein. The sample includes some 940,000 distinct CDR3 sequences, around 31% of them seen just once. The chain joins TRBV19 to TRBJ1-1; 10 positions agree with TRBD1. The receptor's source is a human donor in good health (CMV status not recorded). Some clones in this sample may be carry-over from other donors' samples. The input for sequencing was cultured CD8+ T cells from PBMCs, taken from culture after CMV antigen stimulation. CDR3 sequence (DNA): TGTGCCAGTAGACAAGATCATTTGACAGGGGGCAAAACTGAAGCTTTCTTT. The encoded protein is CASRQDHLTGGKTEAFF.